The count of the clone carrying this T cell receptor (beta chain) is one. Sequencing relied on immunoSEQ assay v3.0, run at survey level. Measured with immunoSEQ multiplex PCR; TCRdb has only the in-frame clones, and not every one. The sample carries about 22,000 clones, 70% to 85% recorded once. These data come from a study of long-term antiretroviral therapy in people with HIV. The CDR3 is made up of 13 amino acids. Germline V gene lookup returns CDR1 SGHTA and CDR2 FQGTGA. The ends were cut back, 4 bases at V and 8 bases at J, with 14 bases in the middle. The TCR originated in a man between 35 and 55 years old with HIV. Here the sequenced sample was unsorted PBMCs, taken 0.5 years before starting antiretroviral therapy. This chain connects TRBV7-3 to TRBJ1-2; D unclear. CDR3 protein: CASSSAEGRGYTF. The CDR3 bases are TGTGCCAGCAGCTCGGCGGAGGGTCGGGGCTACACCTTC.